This TCR beta chain comes out of a study of regulatory T cells in long-lasting Graves disease. Points from the study as a whole: Newly diagnosed disease favored TRBV20-1 and TRBJ2-1 over persistent disease.

Per the germline V gene, CDR1 is SGHAT and CDR2 is FQNNGV. CDR3 size: 16 residues. Trimming stripped 0 bases from V and 3 bases from J, with 12 bases between. The time point here: newly diagnosed GD, antithyroid drugs for less than 3 months. PBMCs were the source of the RNA used for TCR sequencing. This clonotype showed up many times. Its antigen is as yet unknown. Investigators prepared the TCR beta libraries by applying iRepertoire HTBI primers and Arm-PCR of CDR3 regions. In the original workflow: Samples collectively showed 62 TRBV and approximately 15 TRBJ segments. TCRdb analysed the multiplex PCR reads with MiXCR anew, one entry per CDR3 protein. The V and J calls follow TCRdb's processing rather than the paper's. The sample has 400,000 to 500,000 distinct CDR3 sequences; 15% to 20% are singletons. Another study also made use of these data, one on T cells in Graves' hyperthyroidism and ophthalmopathy.

The chain links TRBV11-2 to TRBJ2-1; no definite D call. The receptor was derived from a young woman with Graves disease. The sequences come from peripheral blood mononuclear cells (PBMCs), collected at new diagnosis, from a patient treated with antithyroid drugs. CDR3 nucleotides: TGTGCCAGCAGCTTAGATGGCACTTACTACTACAATGAGCAGTTCTTC. Its translation is CASSLDGTYYYNEQFF.